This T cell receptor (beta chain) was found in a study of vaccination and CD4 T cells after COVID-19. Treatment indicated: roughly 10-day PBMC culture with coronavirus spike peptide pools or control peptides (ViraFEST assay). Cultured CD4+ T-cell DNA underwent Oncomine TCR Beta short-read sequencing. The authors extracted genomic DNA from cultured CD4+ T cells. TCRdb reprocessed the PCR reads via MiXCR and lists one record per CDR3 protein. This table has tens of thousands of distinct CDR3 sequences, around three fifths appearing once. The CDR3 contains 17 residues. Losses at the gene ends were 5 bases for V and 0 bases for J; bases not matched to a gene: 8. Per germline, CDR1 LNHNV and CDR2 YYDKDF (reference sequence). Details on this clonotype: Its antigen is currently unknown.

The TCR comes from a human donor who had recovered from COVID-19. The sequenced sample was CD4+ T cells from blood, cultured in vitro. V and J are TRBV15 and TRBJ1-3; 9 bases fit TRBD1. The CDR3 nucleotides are TGTGCCACCAGCGCAAAAACAGGGGGCGCCTCTGGAAACACCATATATTTT. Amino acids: CATSAKTGGASGNTIYF.